The 27 T cell receptor beta chains given below trace back to one sample, sequenced in a study of human T cells and chemical hapten exposure listed by TCRdb under 2021. This specimen's time point label, interpreted: patch test 2, 6 weeks after DPC sensitization. The treatment or condition tag for this specimen amounts to: therapeutic diphenylcyclopropenone sensitization with weekly scalp DPC. To prepare the library, RACE was applied. The sequencer was a NextSeq 500. The public reads were reanalyzed by TCRdb: fastp trimming at Q25, MiXCR alignment, in-frame beta chains only. Each CDR3 protein gets just one entry, which takes the most common genes and DNA from the rows behind it. Present in this sample are tens of thousands of distinct CDR3 sequences, more than 9% of which were seen just once. About 5% of the sample belongs to the ten largest clones. Sequences were derived from whole blood, sampled in connection with sensitization to the hapten diphenylcyclopropenone (DPC). These receptors came from a woman aged 50 to 60 with alopecia areata. Some clones in this sample may be carry-over from other donors' samples.

This clonotype was seen many times. V usage is TRBV7-8 and J usage is TRBJ2-1; TRBD1 might be the D (6 bases). CDR3 length: 16 residues. The V end lost 3 bases, the J end lost 2 bases, and 14 bases lay between the germline ends. The germline V gene has CDR1 SGHVS and CDR2 FQNEAQ. As DNA, the CDR3 is TGTGCCAGCAGCTTTCCCGGGACAATTACCTACAATGAGCAGTTCTTC. Translating gives CASSFPGTITYNEQFF. Based on the CDR3 plus reference TRBV7-8 and TRBJ2-1, the full variable domain is GAGVSQSPRYKVAKRGQDVALRCDPISGHVSLFWYQQALGQGPEFLTYFQNEAQLDKSGLPSDRFFAERPEGSVSTLKIQRTQQEDSAVYLCASSFPGTITYNEQFFGPGTRLTVL.

This clonotype was counted at least ten times. The chain recombines TRBV4-1 with TRBJ2-7; TRBD1 aligns across 8 bases. Germline trimming cut 4 bases from V and 9 bases from J; bases unmatched to any gene: 8. Germline-derived CDR1 and CDR2 are MGHRA and YSYEKL. CDR3 length: 13 amino acids. Here the CDR3 DNA reads TGCGCCAGCAGCCCCCGGACAGGGCCCGGGCAGTACTTC. The encoded protein is CASSPRTGPGQYF.

V gene TRBV7-2 combines with J gene TRBJ2-2, with 9 bases matching TRBD2. The J segment lost 1 base and the V segment lost 5 bases, leaving 5 bases of the junction unmatched. This CDR3 contains 16 residues. Germline loops: CDR1 SGHTA, CDR2 FQGNSA. This CDR3 reads CASSQLAGLNTGELFF. For the CDR3, the DNA is TGTGCCAGCAGCCAGCTAGCGGGGCTGAACACCGGGGAGCTGTTTTTT.

This clonotype was counted only a few times. The rearrangement links TRBV12-3 or TRBV12-4 to TRBJ1-3, with D perhaps matching TRBD1 (6 bases). This CDR3 spans 18 amino acids. The V and J ends lost 5 bases and 0 bases respectively, with 20 bases between them. Here the CDR3 DNA reads TGTGCCAGCAGTCTAATCGGTAGCCAGGGGCTCTCTGGAAACACCATATATTTT. Encoded protein: CASSLIGSQGLSGNTIYF.

In this sample, this clonotype turned up a few times. This chain links TRBV4-1 with TRBJ1-2, with D possibly TRBD1 on 5 matching bases. The germline V and J ends were trimmed by 0 bases and 4 bases, with 15 bases remaining between them. CDR3 length: 16 residues. The V gene's germline CDR1 is MGHRA and CDR2 YSYEKL. The CDR3 DNA is TGCGCCAGCAGCCAAGAGAGGGGCCTGGGTAGCTATGGCTACACCTTC. This codes for CASSQERGLGSYGYTF.

This clonotype has a handful of counts. The rearrangement joins TRBV20-1 to TRBJ1-3, with TRBD1 matching 7 bases. The length of the CDR3 is 14 residues. Germline lookup yields CDR1 DFQATT and CDR2 SNEGSKA (reference sequence). Germline trimming cut 7 bases from V and 2 bases from J; bases unmatched to any gene: 8. The CDR3 loop is CSVKIGQAGNTIYF. The CDR3 region has the DNA TGCAGTGTCAAAATTGGACAGGCTGGAAACACCATATATTTT.

This clonotype appeared a few times. The chain links TRBV7-2 to TRBJ2-2, with 10 bases aligning to TRBD2. The germline gives CDR1 SGHTA, CDR2 FQGNSA. Losses at the gene ends were 5 bases for V and 4 bases for J; bases not matched to a gene: 1. This CDR3 is 14 amino acids long. CDR3 in DNA: TGTGCCAGCAGCCGGACTAGCGGCACCGGGGAGCTGTTTTTT. It yields the protein CASSRTSGTGELFF.

J is TRBJ2-5 and V is TRBV5-1; possibly TRBD2 for D (5 bases). Between the trimmed V and J ends, which lost 0 bases and 3 bases, there was a span of 12 bases. Germline assignment: CDR1 SGHRS and CDR2 YFSETQ. The CDR3 sequence is 15 residues long. Written as DNA, the CDR3 is TGCGCCAGCAGCTTGGCCAGGACTTCAAAAGAGACCCAGTACTTC. Amino acids: CASSLARTSKETQYF.

This clonotype was counted between two and nine times. This rearrangement joins TRBV7-2 to TRBJ2-1, with D hard to call. The V end lost 6 bases, the J end lost 10 bases, and 19 bases lay between the germline ends. The CDR3 is made up of 14 amino acids. The germline V gene has CDR1 SGHTA and CDR2 FQGNSA. CDR3 region: CASRSANNVREQFF. The CDR3, as DNA: TGTGCCAGCAGATCGGCCAATAATGTTAGGGAGCAGTTCTTC.

This clonotype was observed at least ten times. The rearrangement joins TRBV6-5 to TRBJ2-2; TRBD2 matches at 8 bases. Germline CDR1 reads MNHEY; CDR2 reads SVGAGI. V shed 5 bases and J 3 bases; nucleotides not matched to a gene: 8. This CDR3 is 16 amino acids long. CDR3 protein: CASSEGLGVHTGELFF. Written as DNA, the CDR3 is TGTGCCAGCAGTGAGGGACTAGGAGTGCACACCGGGGAGCTGTTTTTT.

In this sample, this clonotype turned up a few times. The chain carries TRBV14 and TRBJ2-3, with 8 bases identical to TRBD1. The trim removed 3 bases at V and 2 bases at J, leaving 7 bases unmatched. Per the germline V gene, CDR1 is SGHDN and CDR2 is FVKESK. The CDR3 length is 16 residues. CDR3 residues: CASSQAGQGATDTQYF. The CDR3 DNA is TGTGCCAGCAGCCAGGCCGGACAGGGAGCCACAGATACGCAGTATTTT.

This clonotype was detected only a few times. The chain couples TRBV28 to TRBJ2-5, with D perhaps matching TRBD1 (5 bases). Trimming shortened V by 7 bases and J by 1 base, and 13 bases separated the two germline ends. This CDR3 spans 14 amino acids. CDR1 is MDHEN, CDR2 SYDVKM, per germline. CDR3 nucleotide sequence: TGTGCCAGCAAACCGCAGGGTGCCCAAGAGACCCAGTACTTC. Protein: CASKPQGAQETQYF.

This clonotype was seen at least ten times. The chain links TRBV12-3 or TRBV12-4 to TRBJ2-7, with 14 bases lining up with TRBD2. The CDR3 runs to 15 residues. With 6 bases clipped from V and 4 bases from J, the junction kept 5 bases outside the gene matches. CDR3 bases: TGTGCCAGCAGCGGGACTAGCGGGAGATCTTACGAGCAGTACTTC. It is translated as CASSGTSGRSYEQYF.

V and J are TRBV25-1 and TRBJ1-3; possible D gene TRBD1, 6 bases. This CDR3 has 15 residues. V was clipped by 4 bases and J by 5 bases, with 15 bases between them. Germline lookup yields CDR1 MGHDK and CDR2 SYGVNS. CDR3 loop: CASSVNQGPRNTIYF. The CDR3 DNA follows: TGTGCCAGCAGTGTCAACCAGGGGCCGAGAAACACCATATATTTT.

This clonotype showed up many times. The J gene is TRBJ1-1, the V gene TRBV29-1; D remains unclear. The length of the CDR3 is 15 residues. V lost 5 bases and J 6 bases, leaving 22 bases between the germline ends. The germline gives CDR1 SQVTM, CDR2 ANQGSEA. CDR3 in amino acids: CSVNFIGGQEAEAFF. The CDR3 region has the DNA TGCAGCGTTAATTTTATTGGTGGCCAAGAGGCTGAAGCTTTCTTT.

In this sample, this clonotype turned up a few times. The CDR3 nucleotides read TGTGCCAGCAGAATGGACAGGGTGCGCCAAGAGACCCAGTACTTC. It translates to CASRMDRVRQETQYF. J is TRBJ2-5 and V is TRBV28, with 8 bases matching TRBD1. The CDR3 loop spans 15 amino acids. Germline V CDR1 and CDR2: MDHEN, SYDVKM. Losses at the gene ends were 6 bases for V and 1 base for J; bases not matched to a gene: 7.

A few counts support this clonotype. This rearrangement joins TRBV6-5 to TRBJ2-3, with a weak D call TRBD2 (6 bases). The ends were cut back, 1 base at V and 4 bases at J, with 15 bases in the middle. The CDR3 has 16 residues. Germline CDR1 reads MNHEY; CDR2 reads SVGAGI. Here the CDR3 DNA reads TGTGCCAGCAGTTACTTGGGGGGAGGTATTTCAGATACGCAGTATTTT. The encoded protein is CASSYLGGGISDTQYF.

The chain has TRBV7-9 and TRBJ2-4; no reliable D call. This CDR3 comprises 14 residues. Trimming took off 2 bases at V and 9 bases at J, with 14 bases between the two ends. The germline V gene has CDR1 SEHNR and CDR2 FQNEAQ (reference sequence). The CDR3 protein is CASSLSIGLGIQYF. As DNA, the CDR3 is TGTGCCAGCAGCTTAAGTATAGGGTTGGGCATTCAGTACTTC.

The chain combines TRBV5-6 with TRBJ2-5, with 10 bases aligning to TRBD2. The germline gives CDR1 SGHDT, CDR2 YYEEEE. Trimming took 3 bases from V and 3 from J; bases not matched to a gene: 8. The CDR3 has 16 residues. The CDR3 DNA reads TGTGCCAGCAGCTACGGGACGGGGACTAGCGAAGAGACCCAGTACTTC. It is translated as CASSYGTGTSEETQYF.

The gene calls are TRBV29-1 and TRBJ2-7; no clear D. Germline CDR1 is SQVTM and CDR2 is ANQGSEA. The CDR3 is 10 residues long. CDR3 nucleotide sequence: TGCGGGGTTGGGGACTACGAGCAGTACTTC. As protein: CGVGDYEQYF.

The V call is TRBV27, the J call TRBJ1-1; no definite D call. Trimming removed 3 bases from V and 1 base from J, with 9 bases in between. This CDR3 region has 14 residues. Germline CDR1 MNHEY, CDR2 SMNVEV (reference sequence). The DNA for the CDR3 is TGTGCCAGCAGTTTCCGTAGCGGGAACACTGAAGCTTTCTTT. This encodes CASSFRSGNTEAFF.

Concerning this clonotype itself: A clone one base away is much larger, so this may be a read error. This sequence joins TRBV11-2 and TRBJ2-7; D might be TRBD1 (5 bases). Germline values: CDR1 SGHAT, CDR2 FQNNGV. There are 12 residues in the CDR3. The CDR3 spells CTSRTGYGEQYF. The CDR3 DNA sequence: TGTACCAGCAGAACAGGATACGGCGAGCAGTACTTC.

CDR3 in amino acids: CASSGGLAGVYEQFF. CDR3 nucleotides: TGTGCCAGCAGCGGGGGACTAGCGGGAGTCTATGAGCAGTTCTTC. The V call is TRBV6-1, the J call TRBJ2-1, with TRBD2 matching 14 bases. Germline CDR1 and CDR2: MNHNS and SASEGT. V gave up 6 bases and J gave up 8 bases; unmatched junction bases: 6. This CDR3 is built from 15 residues.

This clonotype was counted many times. V is TRBV18 and J is TRBJ1-1; a possible D gene is TRBD1 (6 bases). The CDR3 covers 15 residues. Deletions cut 6 bases from V and 1 base from J, with 15 bases between. Germline CDR1 and CDR2: KGHSH and LQKENI. The CDR3 protein is CASSPRQEQNTEAFF. Written as DNA, the CDR3 is TGTGCCAGCTCCCCGCGACAGGAACAGAACACTGAAGCTTTCTTT. The variable domain in full, completed from reference TRBV18 and TRBJ1-1, reads NAGVMQNPRHLVRRRGQEARLRCSPMKGHSHVYWYRQLPEEGLKFMVYLQKENIIDESGMPKERFSAEFPKEGPSILRIQQVVRGDSAAYFCASSPRQEQNTEAFFGQGTRLTVV.

This clonotype was found many times. V is TRBV28 and J is TRBJ2-5; D possibly corresponds to TRBD2 (5 bases). CDR3 length: 14 amino acids. V was shortened by 3 bases and J by 5 bases, with 13 bases between the two germline ends. The germline gives CDR1 MDHEN, CDR2 SYDVKM. CDR3 in DNA: TGTGCCAGCAGTTTGAGGGCTAGCAGGGAGACCCAGTACTTC. It specifies CASSLRASRETQYF.

The table lists this clonotype with many counts. This rearrangement joins TRBV3-1 to TRBJ2-4; D not resolved. Deletions cut 1 base from V and 0 bases from J, with 13 bases between. The CDR3 loop spans 17 amino acids. Germline V gene data show CDR1 as LGHDT and CDR2 as YNNKEL (reference sequence). CDR3 bases: TGTGCCAGCAGCCAAGGAACGCAGACGCTAGCCAAAAACATTCAGTACTTC. It encodes CASSQGTQTLAKNIQYF.

This clonotype was seen a few times. The rearrangement uses TRBV18 and TRBJ2-7; D gene unclear. V lost 3 bases to trimming and J lost 2 bases, with 11 bases between them. Germline CDR1 is KGHSH and CDR2 is LQKENI. The CDR3 sequence is 14 residues long. CDR3 region: CASSPPRVAYEQYF. The CDR3 DNA is TGTGCCAGCTCACCTCCCAGAGTGGCCTACGAGCAGTACTTC.